Shown below are 26 T cell receptor beta chains from a single sample sequenced in a study of shared clonotypes between healthy human individuals. Produced via immunoSEQ multiplex PCR; TCRdb's table is partial and in-frame only. This sample carries 1,400,000 or so clones, approximately 98.5% of them seen once, and the ten largest clones take approximately 0.38%. Sequenced: naive CD4+ T cells sorted from blood. The subset: CD45RA+ positively selected. These receptors were obtained from a man younger than 40 in good health.

V gene TRBV5-5 combines with J gene TRBJ2-5, with unresolved D. CDR1 and CDR2 from the germline V gene are SGHKS and YYEKEE (reference sequence). V was shortened by 3 bases and J by 5 bases, with 23 bases between the two germline ends. The CDR3 consists of 17 residues. The CDR3 coding sequence is TGTGCCAGCAGCTCGTCGTTTAGGAGTAGGGTTTTGGAGACCCAGTACTTC. It encodes CASSSSFRSRVLETQYF.

This clone was seen once. The CDR3 coding sequence is TGTGCCAGCAGCTTAAAAGGCAGGAACACTGAAGCTTTCTTT. Translated, it gives CASSLKGRNTEAFF. The V call is TRBV7-8, the J call TRBJ1-1, with unresolved D. CDR1 and CDR2 (germline): SGHVS, FQNEAQ. The CDR3 contains 14 residues. V dropped 2 bases and J dropped 1 base, with 8 bases sitting between them. The full variable domain, with the rest looked up from reference TRBV7-8 and TRBJ1-1, is GAGVSQSPRYKVAKRGQDVALRCDPISGHVSLFWYQQALGQGPEFLTYFQNEAQLDKSGLPSDRFFAERPEGSVSTLKIQRTQQEDSAVYLCASSLKGRNTEAFFGQGTRLTVV.

The CDR3 nucleotides read TGTGCCAGCAGCTTAGTAGGACAGGGGAAAACCGGGGAGCTGTTTTTT. Translation gives CASSLVGQGKTGELFF. V and J are TRBV7-6 and TRBJ2-2; 9 bases map to TRBD1. The J segment lost 5 bases and the V segment lost 1 base, leaving 5 bases of the junction unmatched. The CDR3 loop spans 16 amino acids. Germline CDR1 SGHVS, CDR2 FNYEAQ.

The chain recombines TRBV6-6 with TRBJ2-1; D may be TRBD2 (5 bases). Germline loops: CDR1 MNHNY, CDR2 SVGAGI (reference sequence). Trimming stripped 7 bases from V and 1 base from J, with 14 bases between. The length of the CDR3 is 15 residues. Here the CDR3 reads CASTRRSVSYNEQFF. CDR3 coding DNA: TGTGCCAGCACCCGGCGTAGCGTATCCTACAATGAGCAGTTCTTC.

Remarks on this clone: Other DNA sequences from this sample encode an identical CDR3 as well. The chain carries TRBV7-3 and TRBJ2-1; D is unresolved. CDR3 length: 15 amino acids. V was shortened by 0 bases and J by 1 base, with 7 bases between the two germline ends. The V gene's germline CDR1 is SGHTA and CDR2 FQGTGA. CDR3 sequence reads: CASSLTPGSYNEQFF. Here the CDR3 DNA reads TGTGCCAGCAGCTTAACCCCCGGTTCCTACAATGAGCAGTTCTTC.

The chain couples TRBV28 to TRBJ1-2; TRBD1 is a possible D gene (5 bases). Germline CDR1 reads MDHEN; CDR2 reads SYDVKM. V was cut by 6 bases and J by 4 bases, with 15 bases left in between. CDR3 size: 14 residues. The CDR3 DNA is TGTGCCAGCAGCCGGCGGCGGGGGGGCTATGGCTACACCTTC. Amino acids: CASSRRRGGYGYTF.

The chain uses TRBV28 and TRBJ2-3, with 11 bases fitting TRBD2. CDR1 MDHEN and CDR2 SYDVKM come from the germline V gene. V lost 5 bases to trimming and J lost 6 bases; unmatched junction nucleotides: 13. The CDR3 is 17 amino acids. CDR3 loop: CASSTRVAGGPKDTQYF. In DNA, the CDR3 is TGTGCCAGCAGTACTCGGGTAGCGGGAGGGCCTAAGGATACGCAGTATTTT.

The gene calls are TRBV5-4 and TRBJ2-1, with D perhaps TRBD1 (7 bases). Per germline, CDR1 SGHNT and CDR2 YYREEE (reference sequence). V was pared by 0 bases and J by 2 bases, with 15 bases between. This CDR3 comprises 17 residues. CDR3 in DNA: TGTGCCAGCAGCTTGGCCGGCGGGACAGTCACCTACAATGAGCAGTTCTTC. Translating gives CASSLAGGTVTYNEQFF. Based on the CDR3 plus reference TRBV5-4 and TRBJ2-1, the full variable domain is ETGVTQSPTHLIKTRGQQVTLRCSSQSGHNTVSWYQQALGQGPQFIFQYYREEENGRGNFPPRFSGLQFPNYSSELNVNALELDDSALYLCASSLAGGTVTYNEQFFGPGTRLTVL.

The J gene is TRBJ1-2, the V gene TRBV10-3; 9 positions agree with TRBD1. After removal of 4 bases from V and 8 bases from J, the junction contained 8 bases not matched to a gene. There are 14 residues in the CDR3. The V gene's germline CDR1 is ENHRY and CDR2 SYGVKD. For the CDR3, the DNA is TGTGCCATCAGTGGTAACAGGGGGCAGGAGGGCTACACCTTC. Translated: CAISGNRGQEGYTF.

The V and J genes are TRBV15 and TRBJ2-7, with D perhaps TRBD1 (5 bases). The CDR3 totals 14 residues. Trimming removed 0 bases at V and 3 bases at J, with 9 bases between. The germline gives CDR1 LNHNV, CDR2 YYDKDF (reference sequence). The CDR3 bases are TGTGCCACCAGCAGAGAGTCAAGGGGCTACGAGCAGTACTTC. Its protein product is CATSRESRGYEQYF.

The V call is TRBV27, the J call TRBJ2-2, with TRBD2 identical over 7 bases. There are 18 residues in the CDR3. After removal of 6 bases from V and 2 bases from J, the junction contained 15 bases not matched to a gene. CDR1 and CDR2 from the germline V gene are MNHEY and SMNVEV (reference sequence). CDR3 bases: TGTGCCAGCAGCACAAGTTGGGGGAGGGCCTTAAACACCGGGGAGCTGTTTTTT. Protein: CASSTSWGRALNTGELFF.

V gene TRBV2 combines with J gene TRBJ1-2; D is perhaps TRBD1 (6 bases). V was trimmed by 9 bases and J by 3 bases, leaving 20 bases between them. The CDR3 extends over 15 amino acids. The germline V gene encodes CDR1 SNHLY and CDR2 FYNNEI. CDR3 loop: CASKDGRTGYYGYTF. The CDR3 DNA is TGTGCCAGTAAAGATGGACGAACAGGGTACTATGGCTACACCTTC.

The chain has TRBV5-4 and TRBJ2-7; 10 bases match TRBD2. The CDR3 runs 16 residues. The germline gives CDR1 SGHNT, CDR2 YYREEE (reference sequence). Losses at the gene ends were 0 bases for V and 3 bases for J; bases not matched to a gene: 6. CDR3 DNA sequence: TGTGCCAGCAGCTTGGGGGCCCTAGCGGGAGTCTACGAGCAGTACTTC. Residues: CASSLGALAGVYEQYF.

V and J are TRBV7-6 and TRBJ2-7, with 8 nucleotides matching TRBD2. The V and J ends lost 5 bases and 3 bases, in that order; junction bases with no gene match: 12. This CDR3 is built from 16 residues. Germline CDR1 SGHVS, CDR2 FNYEAQ. CDR3 sequence reads: CASSPPLAGFGYEQYF. DNA of the CDR3: TGTGCCAGCAGCCCACCCTTAGCGGGATTCGGCTACGAGCAGTACTTC.

The J gene is TRBJ2-1, the V gene TRBV1; TRBD2 was called by the table and not checked on the DNA. TRBV1 is noted as a pseudogene. This CDR3 is built from 16 residues. The CDR3 is CTSSSRGTPVHNEQFF. The CDR3 coding sequence is TGCACCAGCAGCTCCCGCGGGACCCCCGTGCACAATGAGCAGTTCTTC.

The rearrangement joins TRBV6-5 to TRBJ1-3, with D unclear. The CDR3 totals 15 residues. Per the germline V gene, CDR1 is MNHEY and CDR2 is SVGAGI. The V and J ends lost 4 bases and 0 bases respectively, with 10 bases between them. This CDR3 reads CASSLTVTSGNTIYF. For the CDR3, the DNA is TGTGCCAGCAGTTTGACGGTCACCTCTGGAAACACCATATATTTT.

The chain combines TRBV18 with TRBJ2-2; TRBD1 might be the D (5 bases). Trimming took 1 base from V and 0 from J, leaving 9 bases between them. This CDR3 comprises 16 residues. Germline-derived CDR1 and CDR2 are KGHSH and LQKENI. The CDR3 loop is CASSPQGLANTGELFF. In DNA, the CDR3 is TGTGCCAGCTCACCACAGGGGCTCGCGAACACCGGGGAGCTGTTTTTT.

The V and J genes are TRBV18 and TRBJ2-7, with TRBD1 identical over 9 bases. The length of the CDR3 is 16 residues. With 3 bases clipped from V and 3 bases from J, the junction kept 9 bases outside the gene matches. The germline V gene has CDR1 KGHSH and CDR2 LQKENI. As DNA, the CDR3 is TGTGCCAGCTCACCGCAAAGGTCGGGACAGGGCTACGAGCAGTACTTC. Amino acids: CASSPQRSGQGYEQYF.

The chain employs TRBV19 and TRBJ2-2; D tentatively reads TRBD1 or TRBD2 (5 bases each). The CDR3 contains 16 residues. Germline CDR1 reads LNHDA; CDR2 reads SQIVND (reference sequence). Trimming cost V 3 bases and J 6 bases, with 17 bases left between them. The CDR3: CASSIRGGGSAGELFF. DNA for the CDR3: TGTGCCAGTAGTATCCGTGGTGGGGGATCTGCCGGGGAGCTGTTTTTT.

V gene TRBV5-1 combines with J gene TRBJ2-5; 7 positions match TRBD1. J lost 1 base, V lost 5 bases, and 8 bases had no gene match. The CDR3 has 15 residues. Germline assignment: CDR1 SGHRS and CDR2 YFSETQ. The CDR3 loop reads CASSYGTALQETQYF. CDR3 nucleotides: TGCGCCAGCAGTTACGGGACAGCCCTCCAAGAGACCCAGTACTTC.

Remarks on this clone: Other DNA variants within this sample encode the same CDR3. The chain is built from TRBV5-4 and TRBJ2-1; D not resolved. Between the trimmed V and J ends, which lost 0 bases and 8 bases, there was a span of 3 bases. CDR1 is SGHNT, CDR2 YYREEE, per germline (reference sequence). The CDR3 contains 11 residues. The CDR3 DNA follows: TGTGCCAGCAGCTTGGTGGATGAGCAGTTCTTC. This translates into CASSLVDEQFF.

The chain joins TRBV5-1 to TRBJ2-5, with 7 bases matching TRBD1. Losses at the gene ends were 5 bases for V and 4 bases for J; bases not matched to a gene: 8. The germline gives CDR1 SGHRS, CDR2 YFSETQ. The CDR3 spans 14 residues. In nucleotides, the CDR3 is TGCGCCAGCAGTCGCACCGGGACAGTAGAGACCCAGTACTTC. This codes for CASSRTGTVETQYF.

This chain links TRBV2 with TRBJ1-4; TRBD1 aligns across 7 bases. With 7 bases clipped from V and 0 bases from J, the junction kept 5 bases outside the gene matches. Germline V lookup: CDR1 SNHLY, CDR2 FYNNEI. This CDR3 has 15 amino acids. DNA for the CDR3: TGTGCCAGCATACGGGACAGTGCAACTAATGAAAAACTGTTTTTT. This gives the protein CASIRDSATNEKLFF.

V is TRBV11-2 and J is TRBJ2-1; D is possibly TRBD2 (7 bases). The CDR3 loop spans 15 amino acids. Germline V lookup: CDR1 SGHAT, CDR2 FQNNGV. V gave up 5 bases and J gave up 7 bases, with 18 bases separating them. The CDR3 here is CASSTIWGGLNEQFF. CDR3 sequence (DNA): TGTGCCAGCAGCACTATATGGGGGGGGCTGAATGAGCAGTTCTTC.

The V and J genes are TRBV28 and TRBJ1-1; D unclear. In germline, CDR1 is MDHEN, CDR2 SYDVKM. The CDR3 sequence is 10 residues long. With 7 bases removed from V and 11 bases from J, the gap between germline ends came to 11 bases. CDR3 nucleotides: TGTGCCAGCAAAAAACAGTACGCTTTCTTT. Protein: CASKKQYAFF.

The genes are TRBV5-1 and TRBJ2-1, with D perhaps matching TRBD2 (5 bases). Trimming shortened V by 4 bases and J by 8 bases, and 16 bases separated the two germline ends. The CDR3 extends over 14 amino acids. Germline V CDR1 and CDR2: SGHRS, YFSETQ. The CDR3 DNA follows: TGCGCCAGCAGCCCCGACGGGGAAAGGGATGAGCAGTTCTTC. Residues: CASSPDGERDEQFF. The full variable domain, rest sourced from reference TRBV5-1 and TRBJ2-1, is KAGVTQTPRYLIKTRGQQVTLSCSPISGHRSVSWYQQTPGQGLQFLFEYFSETQRNKGNFPGRFSGRQFSNSRSEMNVSTLELGDSALYLCASSPDGERDEQFFGPGTRLTVL.